A single sample is the source of the 3 T cell receptor beta chains below, sequenced in a study of prognosis after radiotherapy for stage I lung cancer. Multiplex PCR in two rounds served to amplify TCR beta CDR3 from genomic DNA. First-round PCR, the initial amplification, used primers specific to each TRBV and TRBJ gene. TCRdb re-called the multiplex PCR reads through MiXCR, storing one row per CDR3 protein. This sample has about 30,000 distinct CDR3 sequences, with around a third found just once. Sample: PBMCs, taken before or after stereotactic body radiation therapy (not recorded which). The receptors stem from a donor at least 50 years old with non-small cell lung cancer.

In regard to this clonotype: A read error may be the cause here, since a much bigger clone is one base away. V usage is TRBV30 and J usage is TRBJ2-5; 9 nucleotides agree with TRBD2. The CDR3 extends over 15 amino acids. Germline CDR1 GTSNPN, CDR2 SVGIG (reference sequence). V dropped 5 bases and J dropped 7; count of bases not matched to a gene: 14. The CDR3, as DNA: TGTGCCTGGGCTTTCGGCGGGGGGGAAAGGTGGACCCAGTACTTC. Encoded protein: CAWAFGGGERWTQYF. Full variable domain (outside the CDR3, taken from reference TRBV30 and TRBJ2-5): SQTIHQWPATLVQPVGSPLSLECTVEGTSNPNLYWYRQAAGRGLQLLFYSVGIGQISSEVPQNLSASRPQDRQFILSSKKLLLSDSGFYLCAWAFGGGERWTQYFGPGTRLLVL.

Notes on this clonotype: A much larger clone differs from this one at a single base, so this may be a read error. The chain has TRBV6-1 and TRBJ1-2, with D possibly TRBD1 on 6 matching bases. The germline V gene encodes CDR1 MNHNS and CDR2 SASEGT. The CDR3 is made up of 14 amino acids. The V gene lost 7 bases and the J gene lost 7 bases, with 19 bases spanning the gap. As DNA, the CDR3 is TGTGCCAGCACCCAACAGGGACTGGAGAGTGGCTACACCTTC. Encoded protein: CASTQQGLESGYTF.

The sample holds many counts of this clonotype. V usage is TRBV29-1 and J usage is TRBJ1-2; no definite D call. The CDR3 is 14 amino acids. The V gene lost 3 bases and the J gene lost 11 bases, with 22 bases spanning the gap. Per the germline V gene, CDR1 is SQVTM and CDR2 is ANQGSEA. Written as DNA, the CDR3 is TGCAGCGTTGACTCTGTTCGGGGTTTGGATCGGTACACCTTC. This translates into CSVDSVRGLDRYTF.